A single sample is the source of the 31 T cell receptor beta chains below, sequenced in a study of T cells in Graves' hyperthyroidism and ophthalmopathy. RNA transcripts gave rise to amplified TCR beta CDR3 regions. HTBI primers drove first-round RT-PCR of the TCR CDR3. TCRdb reprocessed the multiplex PCR reads via MiXCR and lists one record per CDR3 protein. The sample has fewer than 900,000 distinct CDR3 sequences, around a sixth seen once; the top ten hold 16%. The sequencing sample was made of blood. These receptors were obtained from a woman between 50 and 59 years old with Graves' hyperthyroidism that later progressed to Graves' ophthalmopathy.

The sample holds many counts of this clonotype. The V and J genes are TRBV13 and TRBJ1-1, with TRBD1 as a possible D gene (6 bases). This CDR3 has 14 amino acids. Between the trimmed V and J ends, which lost 1 base and 5 bases, there was a span of 11 bases. Germline values: CDR1 PRHDT, CDR2 FYEKMQ (reference sequence). The CDR3 loop reads CASSLATGQTEAFF. The CDR3 DNA follows: TGTGCCAGCAGCTTAGCGACAGGACAAACTGAAGCTTTCTTT. Supplemented by reference TRBV13 and TRBJ1-1, the full variable domain reads AAGVIQSPRHLIKEKRETATLKCYPIPRHDTVYWYQQGPGQDPQFLISFYEKMQSDKGSIPDRFSAQQFSDYHSELNMSSLELGDSALYFCASSLATGQTEAFFGQGTRLTVV.

This clonotype was recorded a few times. The J gene is TRBJ1-3, the V gene TRBV15, with 7 bases matching TRBD1. The V gene's germline CDR1 is LNHNV and CDR2 YYDKDF (reference sequence). This CDR3 is 16 amino acids long. J gave up 0 bases and V 0 bases, and 2 bases lay outside the gene matches. The CDR3 spells CATSRDRDSSGNTIYF. In DNA, the CDR3 is TGTGCCACCAGCAGAGATAGGGACAGCTCTGGAAACACCATATATTTT.

This clonotype was seen a handful of times. The chain uses TRBV7-9 and TRBJ1-3; 7 bases align to TRBD1. V trimming: 6 bases; J trimming: 9 bases; junction bases outside the gene matches: 11. Per the germline V gene, CDR1 is SEHNR and CDR2 is FQNEAQ (reference sequence). The length of the CDR3 is 14 residues. DNA of the CDR3: TGTGCCAGCAGTCGTCCCGGGACAGACCCCACCATATATTTT. It translates to CASSRPGTDPTIYF.

Worth noting for this clonotype: No conserved phenylalanine or tryptophan is present at the end of the CDR3, so a read error is the likely explanation. J is TRBJ2-7 and V is TRBV4-1; D is possibly TRBD1 or TRBD2 (6 bases each). Germline assignment: CDR1 MGHRA and CDR2 YSYEKL. This CDR3 is 15 amino acids long. V dropped 0 bases and J dropped 0 bases, with 9 bases sitting between them. The CDR3 DNA follows: TGCGCCAGCAGCCAAGAAGGGGGGAGCTCCTACGAGCAGTACCTC. It codes for CASSQEGGSSYEQYL.

This chain uses TRBV2 with TRBJ2-5; D is possibly TRBD1 or TRBD2 (6 bases each). The CDR3 length is 14 residues. The V and J ends lost 2 bases and 7 bases respectively, with 14 bases between them. Germline V gene data show CDR1 as SNHLY and CDR2 as FYNNEI. In DNA, the CDR3 is TGTGCCAGCAGTGAATCGGGGGCTGGCGCGACCCAGTACTTC. Its protein product is CASSESGAGATQYF. The full variable domain, its missing parts supplied by reference TRBV2 and TRBJ2-5, is EPEVTQTPSHQVTQMGQEVILRCVPISNHLYFYWYRQILGQKVEFLVSFYNNEISEKSEIFDDQFSVERPDGSNFTLKIRSTKLEDSAMYFCASSESGAGATQYFGPGTRLLVL.

There are a few counts of this clonotype. The chain recombines TRBV7-2 with TRBJ1-2, with D unresolved. The CDR3 is 12 residues long. V lost 5 bases and J lost 3, with 7 bases in between. Germline V gene data show CDR1 as SGHTA and CDR2 as FQGNSA. The CDR3: CASSPSYYGYTF. The CDR3 DNA follows: TGTGCCAGCAGCCCAAGTTACTATGGCTACACCTTC.

This clonotype was seen ten or more times. The chain combines TRBV5-1 with TRBJ2-7, with TRBD1 matching 9 bases. V was clipped by 6 bases and J by 4 bases; unmatched bases: 8. CDR1 SGHRS and CDR2 YFSETQ come from the germline V gene. The CDR3 runs to 14 residues. The CDR3 nucleotides are TGCGCCAGCACCCTCGGGACAGGGTTATACGAGCAGTACTTC. This encodes CASTLGTGLYEQYF.

This rearrangement joins TRBV19 to TRBJ2-3, with D hard to call. V lost 8 bases and J 3 bases, leaving 15 bases between the germline ends. Looked up from germline, CDR1 is LNHDA and CDR2 is SQIVND (reference sequence). This CDR3 has 14 residues. This CDR3 is CASGTGPRTDTQYF. Written as DNA, the CDR3 is TGTGCCAGTGGCACGGGCCCAAGGACAGATACGCAGTATTTT.

This clonotype was counted ten times or more. This chain uses TRBV30 with TRBJ2-5; D gene ambiguous. Trimming removed 0 bases at V and 1 base at J, with 9 bases between. The CDR3 runs 14 residues. Germline CDR1 reads GTSNPN; CDR2 reads SVGIG (reference sequence). DNA for the CDR3: TGTGCCTGGAGTGTAGCGACCCCCCAAGAGACCCAGTACTTC. It translates to CAWSVATPQETQYF.

This clonotype was seen a few times. The rearrangement joins TRBV20-1 to TRBJ1-4; D is ambiguous. Germline V gene lookup returns CDR1 DFQATT and CDR2 SNEGSKA (reference sequence). Trimming pared 0 bases from V and 5 bases from J, leaving 10 bases between. The length of the CDR3 is 14 residues. CDR3: CSARDGITNEKLFF. The CDR3 bases are TGCAGTGCTAGAGACGGGATTACGAATGAAAAACTGTTTTTT.

The rearrangement joins TRBV29-1 to TRBJ2-1; TRBD1 or TRBD2 may be the D gene (7 bases each). The CDR3 is made up of 13 amino acids. V lost 3 bases and J lost 9, with 15 bases in between. Germline values: CDR1 SQVTM, CDR2 ANQGSEA. In nucleotides, the CDR3 is TGCAGCGTTGATCCCCAGGGGGGGGGTGAGCAGTTCTTC. Its protein is CSVDPQGGGEQFF.

This clonotype has more than one count but fewer than ten. The chain has TRBV5-1 and TRBJ2-2, with D perhaps being TRBD1 or TRBD2 (5 bases each). This CDR3 region has 16 residues. V was cut by 5 bases and J by 4 bases, with 18 bases left in between. Germline loops: CDR1 SGHRS, CDR2 YFSETQ. This CDR3 reads CASRDSRDLVTGELFF. The DNA of the CDR3 is TGCGCCAGCAGAGACAGCAGGGACCTTGTCACCGGGGAGCTGTTTTTT. Using reference TRBV5-1 and TRBJ2-2 for the parts outside the CDR3, the full variable domain is KAGVTQTPRYLIKTRGQQVTLSCSPISGHRSVSWYQQTPGQGLQFLFEYFSETQRNKGNFPGRFSGRQFSNSRSEMNVSTLELGDSALYLCASRDSRDLVTGELFFGEGSRLTVL.

This clonotype was recorded at least ten times. The CDR3 DNA is TGTGCCAGCAGCCCGACAGGGGCTGGCTACACCTTC. It codes for CASSPTGAGYTF. V gene TRBV5-6 combines with J gene TRBJ1-2; 8 bases match TRBD1. The V and J ends lost 4 bases and 7 bases, in that order; junction bases with no gene match: 3. Germline assignment: CDR1 SGHDT and CDR2 YYEEEE. CDR3 length equals 12 residues.

V gene TRBV18 combines with J gene TRBJ1-2, with 7 bases aligning to TRBD1. Looked up from germline, CDR1 is KGHSH and CDR2 is LQKENI. CDR3 length equals 15 residues. V was clipped by 2 bases and J by 6 bases; unmatched bases: 9. The CDR3: CASSPTFQGENGYTF. The CDR3 coding sequence is TGTGCCAGCTCACCAACGTTTCAGGGGGAGAATGGCTACACCTTC.

The genes are TRBV2 and TRBJ1-2; 7 bases are a match to TRBD1. V gave up 4 bases and J gave up 8 bases; unmatched junction bases: 10. The CDR3 has 14 residues. Per the germline V gene, CDR1 is SNHLY and CDR2 is FYNNEI. CDR3 in DNA: TGTGCCAGCAGTGCTTGGACAGGCCTTGACGGCTACACCTTC. Translating gives CASSAWTGLDGYTF.

This clonotype was seen a handful of times. The J gene is TRBJ2-1, the V gene TRBV18; 12 bases agree with TRBD2. The CDR3 has 17 residues. J lost 5 bases, V lost 3 bases, and 8 bases had no gene match. From germline, CDR1 is KGHSH and CDR2 LQKENI. CDR3 residues: CASSPQLAGGNHNEQFF. As DNA, the CDR3 is TGTGCCAGCTCACCCCAACTAGCGGGGGGCAACCACAATGAGCAGTTCTTC.

This clonotype was counted between two and nine times. The chain carries TRBV13 and TRBJ1-1; D unresolved. Trimming pared 5 bases from V and 5 bases from J, leaving 12 bases between. The CDR3 runs 13 residues. CDR1 is PRHDT, CDR2 FYEKMQ, per germline (reference sequence). This CDR3 is CASSPRRWTEAFF. The CDR3 DNA follows: TGTGCCAGCAGCCCACGGAGATGGACTGAAGCTTTCTTT.

The V gene is TRBV18, the J gene TRBJ1-5; D remains ambiguous. The germline V and J ends were trimmed by 2 bases and 1 base, with 6 bases remaining between them. The length of the CDR3 is 14 residues. Germline CDR1 and CDR2: KGHSH and LQKENI. The chain's CDR3 is CASSPTRSNQPQHF. Here the CDR3 DNA reads TGTGCCAGCTCACCAACGCGGAGCAATCAGCCCCAGCATTTT.

This clonotype was recorded at least ten times. The chain carries TRBV20-1 and TRBJ2-7; unclear D gene. The CDR3 consists of 13 residues. Germline CDR1 is DFQATT and CDR2 is SNEGSKA (reference sequence). CDR3 bases: TGCAGCGCCCGGACCCCGCCCTCCTACGAGCAGTACTTC. It yields the protein CSARTPPSYEQYF.

The chain joins TRBV2 to TRBJ1-2, with D hard to call. CDR1 is SNHLY and CDR2 is FYNNEI in the germline V gene. The CDR3 runs 12 residues. V lost 4 bases and J lost 8, with 11 bases in between. CDR3 DNA: TGTGCCAGCAGTGCGATCGATCGGGGCTACACCTTC. Protein product: CASSAIDRGYTF.

The chain has TRBV11-2 and TRBJ2-1, with TRBD1 matching over 7 bases. The CDR3 covers 15 residues. Germline trimming cut 6 bases from V and 8 bases from J; bases unmatched to any gene: 13. Germline V lookup: CDR1 SGHAT, CDR2 FQNNGV. CDR3 nucleotides: TGTGCCAGCAGTCCCGGGACAGCACCGGGTCATGAGCAGTTCTTC. Translating it yields CASSPGTAPGHEQFF.

The V call is TRBV4-1, the J call TRBJ1-2; maybe TRBD1 (6 bases). The ends were cut back, 0 bases at V and 4 bases at J, with 12 bases in the middle. The CDR3 loop spans 15 amino acids. Germline values: CDR1 MGHRA, CDR2 YSYEKL. CDR3 in amino acids: CASSQEPGAGYGYTF. Written as DNA, the CDR3 is TGCGCCAGCAGCCAAGAACCAGGGGCCGGCTATGGCTACACCTTC.

The J gene is TRBJ2-5, the V gene TRBV29-1; 8 nucleotides align to TRBD1. CDR1 is SQVTM and CDR2 is ANQGSEA in the germline V gene. This CDR3 spans 15 amino acids. Trimming at V came to 3 bases and at J to 5 bases, leaving 11 bases not matched to a gene. The CDR3 DNA is TGCAGCGTTGACCGGAGGACAGGGCGGTGGGAGACCCAGTACTTC. Translation: CSVDRRTGRWETQYF.

The V gene is TRBV10-3, the J gene TRBJ2-3; 7 nucleotides line up with TRBD2. The germline V gene encodes CDR1 ENHRY and CDR2 SYGVKD. The CDR3 is made up of 13 amino acids. V gave up 6 bases and J gave up 5 bases; unmatched junction bases: 5. CDR3 sequence: CAIRGGGEDTQYF. The CDR3 region has the DNA TGTGCCATCAGGGGGGGGGGGGAAGATACGCAGTATTTT.

The chain combines TRBV19 with TRBJ1-3, with D maybe TRBD1 (6 bases). The germline gives CDR1 LNHDA, CDR2 SQIVND (reference sequence). This CDR3 has 16 residues. Trimming left V 3 bases short and J 0 bases short, with 12 bases between. CDR3 amino acids: CASSIGGQYSGNTIYF. CDR3 bases: TGTGCCAGTAGTATTGGCGGACAGTACTCTGGAAACACCATATATTTT. The whole variable domain, remainder taken from reference TRBV19 and TRBJ1-3, is DGGITQSPKYLFRKEGQNVTLSCEQNLNHDAMYWYRQDPGQGLRLIYYSQIVNDFQKGDIAEGYSVSREKKESFPLTVTSAQKNPTAFYLCASSIGGQYSGNTIYFGEGSWLTVV.

The chain couples TRBV20-1 to TRBJ1-5; 7 nucleotides match TRBD1. The CDR3 is 14 amino acids. The germline V gene encodes CDR1 DFQATT and CDR2 SNEGSKA (reference sequence). V was clipped by 1 base and J by 5 bases; unmatched bases: 5. CDR3 nucleotides: TGCAGTGCTAGAGTAGGGGGCTCGGATCAGCCCCAGCATTTT. The encoded protein is CSARVGGSDQPQHF.

The CDR3 nucleotides read TGTGCCAGTAGTATAGTTGGGGGACAGGAGGCAGATACGCAGTATTTT. This gives the protein CASSIVGGQEADTQYF. This rearrangement joins TRBV19 to TRBJ2-3; 8 nucleotides match TRBD1. The CDR3 is 16 residues long. CDR1 is LNHDA, CDR2 SQIVND, per germline (reference sequence). The V gene end was trimmed by 1 base and the J gene end by 4 bases; junction bases not matched to a gene: 7.

This clonotype was counted a few times. This rearrangement joins TRBV20-1 to TRBJ2-7; TRBD2 aligns across 7 bases. CDR1 is DFQATT, CDR2 SNEGSKA, per germline (reference sequence). V shed 3 bases and J 0 bases; nucleotides not matched to a gene: 14. There are 17 residues in the CDR3. Here the CDR3 DNA reads TGCAGTGCTAGGGCCAGCGGGGAGCCCCGGACCTCCTACGAGCAGTACTTC. It is translated as CSARASGEPRTSYEQYF.

This clonotype was seen at least ten times. The rearrangement links TRBV12-3 or TRBV12-4 to TRBJ1-2; possibly TRBD1 for D (5 bases). V was clipped by 1 base and J by 7 bases, with 10 bases between them. The CDR3 spans 13 residues. CDR3 in amino acids: CASSLDRGSGYTF. Written as DNA, the CDR3 is TGTGCCAGCAGTTTAGACCGGGGGTCTGGCTACACCTTC.

In this sample, this clonotype turned up a few times. The genes are TRBV4-1 and TRBJ2-3; 8 nucleotides agree with TRBD2. Germline V gene sequence: CDR1 MGHRA, CDR2 YSYEKL. The CDR3 runs to 15 residues. With V trimmed by 4 bases and J by 2 bases, 5 bases remained unmatched. The chain's CDR3 is CASSLQRGHTDTQYF. CDR3 coding DNA: TGCGCCAGCAGCCTACAGCGGGGGCACACAGATACGCAGTATTTT.

This clonotype appeared a few times. The genes are TRBV6-1 and TRBJ1-1; D may be TRBD1 (5 bases). Germline CDR1 is MNHNS and CDR2 is SASEGT. The CDR3 spans 13 residues. With 1 base removed from V and 10 bases from J, the gap between germline ends came to 13 bases. The CDR3 nucleotides read TGTGCCAGCAGTGAAGGGGCAGGGAGGCTAGCTTTCTTT. Its translation is CASSEGAGRLAFF.